The 8 T cell receptor beta chains below were found in one sample sequenced in a study of blood T cells in healthy people across ages. Alongside a J-beta primer mix, a sample-barcoded 5' primer served in a second PCR lasting roughly 6 to 12 cycles. TCRdb processed the 5' RACE reads anew with MiXCR; each CDR3 protein has one entry. The sample has 1.5 million to 2 million distinct CDR3 sequences; around 48% are singletons. Material for sequencing was blood. Every receptor here comes from a woman in her forties in good health.

The chain carries TRBV7-8 and TRBJ1-6; maybe TRBD1 (6 bases). V dropped 5 bases and J dropped 7 bases, with 21 bases sitting between them. This CDR3 has 17 residues. CDR1 is SGHVS and CDR2 is FQNEAQ in the germline V gene. CDR3 sequence: CASSPEGERVLNSPLHF. The CDR3 bases are TGTGCCAGCAGCCCTGAGGGGGAAAGGGTGTTAAATTCACCCCTCCACTTT. The full variable domain, rest sourced from reference TRBV7-8 and TRBJ1-6, is GAGVSQSPRYKVAKRGQDVALRCDPISGHVSLFWYQQALGQGPEFLTYFQNEAQLDKSGLPSDRFFAERPEGSVSTLKIQRTQQEDSAVYLCASSPEGERVLNSPLHFGNGTRLTVT.

The chain employs TRBV6-2 or TRBV6-3 and TRBJ2-3; 8 bases match TRBD2. There are 15 residues in the CDR3. CDR1 and CDR2 (germline): MNHEY, SVGEGT. The V segment lost 2 bases and the J segment 4 bases; nucleotides outside the gene matches: 5. The CDR3 region has the DNA TGTGCCAGCAGTTACGTCGGGGGGGCCGCAGATACGCAGTATTTT. Protein: CASSYVGGAADTQYF.

The rearrangement uses TRBV2 and TRBJ2-1; TRBD1 aligns across 11 bases. The CDR3 spans 13 residues. Germline-derived CDR1 and CDR2 are SNHLY and FYNNEI. J gave up 8 bases and V 11 bases, and 8 bases lay outside the gene matches. Here the CDR3 reads CAGADRGRDEQFF. The CDR3 DNA reads TGTGCCGGGGCGGACAGGGGGCGGGATGAGCAGTTCTTC.

This clonotype showed up just a few times. This chain connects TRBV25-1 to TRBJ1-5; D unclear. The V and J ends lost 3 bases and 1 base respectively, with 7 bases between them. CDR1 and CDR2 (germline): MGHDK, SYGVNS. The CDR3 spans 14 residues. CDR3 coding DNA: TGTGCCAGCAGTGATTTGGGGAGCAATCAGCCCCAGCATTTT. Translated: CASSDLGSNQPQHF.

The chain is built from TRBV5-6 and TRBJ2-5; 7 bases match TRBD1. Germline trimming cut 4 bases from V and 3 bases from J; bases unmatched to any gene: 9. From germline, CDR1 is SGHDT and CDR2 YYEEEE. The CDR3 sequence is 15 residues long. CDR3 sequence (DNA): TGTGCCAGCAGCCCCGACAGGGAAGGGGAAGAGACCCAGTACTTC. It specifies CASSPDREGEETQYF.

The rearrangement uses TRBV4-1 and TRBJ1-2; perhaps TRBD1 as D (6 bases). Deletions cut 7 bases from V and 4 bases from J, with 19 bases between. CDR3 size: 15 residues. Germline CDR1 MGHRA, CDR2 YSYEKL. The CDR3 loop is CASTPFLDRSYGYTF. In DNA form, the CDR3 reads TGCGCCAGCACACCCTTCTTAGACAGGTCCTATGGCTACACCTTC.

V and J are TRBV7-2 and TRBJ2-1; tentative D call: TRBD2 (5 bases). Trimming stripped 4 bases from V and 13 bases from J, with 17 bases between. The V gene's germline CDR1 is SGHTA and CDR2 FQGNSA. The CDR3 has 13 amino acids. The CDR3 loop is CASSSPGSETQFF. CDR3 sequence (DNA): TGTGCCAGCAGCTCTCCGGGAAGTGAGACCCAGTTCTTC.

The rearrangement joins TRBV20-1 to TRBJ2-3; a weak D match, TRBD2 (6 bases). This CDR3 is built from 15 residues. Between the trimmed V and J ends, which lost 5 bases and 1 base, there was a span of 16 bases. The V gene's germline CDR1 is DFQATT and CDR2 SNEGSKA (reference sequence). CDR3 region: CSAGDSSLGTDTQYF. CDR3 in DNA: TGCAGTGCTGGGGACTCTTCCCTTGGCACAGATACGCAGTATTTT.